The 22 T cell receptor beta chains reported below all come from one sample, sequenced in a study of T cell changes during pregnancy in multiple sclerosis. Sequenced by immunoSEQ multiplex PCR; TCRdb stores in-frame clones only, minus some. The data show approximately 98,000 clones, 92% seen once. The sequenced sample was peripheral blood, obtained after pregnancy. The receptor source for this set is a female donor in good health, enrolled as a control in a pregnancy study.

The V gene is TRBV6-1, the J gene TRBJ2-7; possible D gene TRBD1, 5 bases. From germline, CDR1 is MNHNS and CDR2 SASEGT. This CDR3 contains 14 residues. Trimming took off 2 bases at V and 4 bases at J, with 12 bases between the two ends. The CDR3: CASSEPRTYYEQYF. CDR3 coding DNA: TGTGCCAGCAGTGAACCCAGGACATATTACGAGCAGTACTTC.

The chain links TRBV7-8 to TRBJ2-5; a weak D match, TRBD1 (6 bases). The CDR3 sequence is 15 residues long. The germline CDR1 and CDR2 sequences are SGHVS and FQNEAQ. V was trimmed by 4 bases and J by 4 bases, leaving 16 bases between them. CDR3 amino acids: CASSSWGPLGETQYF. CDR3 in DNA: TGTGCCAGCAGCTCGTGGGGGCCACTGGGAGAGACCCAGTACTTC.

This clone was counted a single time. V gene TRBV4-1 combines with J gene TRBJ2-1, with TRBD2 matching over 11 bases. V lost 3 bases to trimming and J lost 7 bases; unmatched junction nucleotides: 8. The CDR3 totals 16 residues. The germline gives CDR1 MGHRA, CDR2 YSYEKL. CDR3 region: CASSHRVTSGINEQFF. CDR3 nucleotides: TGCGCCAGCAGCCATAGGGTGACTAGCGGGATTAATGAGCAGTTCTTC.

The rearrangement joins TRBV2 to TRBJ2-1, with TRBD1 matching 7 bases. V was clipped by 7 bases and J by 4 bases; unmatched bases: 4. The CDR3 is 13 residues long. CDR1 SNHLY and CDR2 FYNNEI come from the germline V gene. CDR3 nucleotides: TGTGCCAGCAAGAGGGGGCAATACAATGAGCAGTTCTTC. It specifies CASKRGQYNEQFF.

V gene TRBV7-6 combines with J gene TRBJ2-3; D is unresolved. V lost 2 bases and J lost 2, with 5 bases in between. The CDR3 spans 13 residues. Germline V gene lookup returns CDR1 SGHVS and CDR2 FNYEAQ. CDR3 in DNA: TGTGCCAGCAGCTTACCTAACACAGATACGCAGTATTTT. Amino acid sequence: CASSLPNTDTQYF.

The chain combines TRBV9 with TRBJ2-7; 15 nucleotides line up with TRBD2. The trim removed 4 bases at V and 7 bases at J, leaving 6 bases unmatched. This CDR3 has 15 amino acids. Germline V gene data show CDR1 as SGDLS and CDR2 as YYNGEE. CDR3 residues: CASSSGLAGGGEQYF. The CDR3 DNA reads as TGTGCCAGCAGCTCAGGACTAGCGGGAGGGGGAGAGCAGTACTTC.

The chain couples TRBV12-2 to TRBJ2-7; the table's D call, TRBD1, has no DNA check behind it. TRBV12-2 is an annotated pseudogene. The CDR3 length is 15 residues. CDR3 in amino acids: CASRLAKDRYYEQYF. As DNA, the CDR3 is TGTGCAAGTCGCTTAGCGAAGGACAGATACTACGAGCAGTACTTC.

The chain has TRBV4-2 and TRBJ2-7; weak D call: TRBD1 (6 bases). Germline V gives CDR1 LGHNA, CDR2 YNFKEQ. Trimming stripped 1 base from V and 4 bases from J, with 11 bases between. The CDR3 runs 14 residues. Written as DNA, the CDR3 is TGTGCCAGCAGCCAAGTGGACAGCCAATACGAGCAGTACTTC. The encoded protein is CASSQVDSQYEQYF.

V and J are TRBV28 and TRBJ2-7; 11 bases line up with TRBD2. The germline gives CDR1 MDHEN, CDR2 SYDVKM. The CDR3 loop spans 17 amino acids. The ends lost 7 bases at V and 5 bases at J; junction bases unmatched: 16. The DNA for the CDR3 is TGTGCCAGCAAGGCCCAGACCATAGCGGGAGGGGGCAACGAGCAGTACTTC. The encoded protein is CASKAQTIAGGGNEQYF.

J is TRBJ1-2 and V is TRBV5-1; 8 nucleotides line up with TRBD1. The CDR3 runs to 15 residues. After removal of 5 bases from V and 3 bases from J, the junction contained 9 bases not matched to a gene. Germline CDR1 reads SGHRS; CDR2 reads YFSETQ. In nucleotides, the CDR3 is TGCGCCAGCAGGTACCCCGGACAGGGCGACTATGGCTACACCTTC. Residues: CASRYPGQGDYGYTF.

V and J are TRBV23-1 and TRBJ1-6, with a possible D match to TRBD1 (5 bases). TRBV23-1 is marked as an open reading frame, function uncertain. This CDR3 has 16 amino acids. V dropped 3 bases and J dropped 7 bases, with 16 bases sitting between them. Here the CDR3 DNA reads TGCGCCAGCAGTCACCCATGCCTGGGGGGGAATTCACCCCTCCACTTT. Translation: CASSHPCLGGNSPLHF.

The chain links TRBV2 to TRBJ2-1, with 10 bases identical to TRBD1. The CDR3 consists of 14 residues. Looked up from germline, CDR1 is SNHLY and CDR2 is FYNNEI. V trimming: 6 bases; J trimming: 4 bases; junction bases outside the gene matches: 3. The CDR3 DNA sequence: TGTGCCAGCAGCTCGGGACAGGGGTACAATGAGCAGTTCTTC. Translating gives CASSSGQGYNEQFF.

The chain recombines TRBV19 with TRBJ2-1, with 7 nucleotides matching TRBD2. Germline V CDR1 and CDR2: LNHDA, SQIVND (reference sequence). The CDR3 length is 17 residues. The junction had 12 bases not matched to a gene; V was cut back by 3 bases and J by 4 bases. As DNA, the CDR3 is TGTGCCAGTAGTATTCAGCCTAGCGGACACTATTACAATGAGCAGTTCTTC. This gives the protein CASSIQPSGHYYNEQFF.

The chain recombines TRBV28 with TRBJ2-7; D unresolved. The CDR3 is 12 amino acids. CDR1 and CDR2 from the germline V gene are MDHEN and SYDVKM. Trimming took off 1 base at V and 3 bases at J, with 4 bases between the two ends. CDR3 loop: CASSLLYYEQYF. The CDR3 region has the DNA TGTGCCAGCAGTTTATTGTACTACGAGCAGTACTTC.

The V call is TRBV6-1, the J call TRBJ2-2; 9 nucleotides agree with TRBD1. CDR1 is MNHNS, CDR2 SASEGT, per germline. The J segment lost 1 base and the V segment lost 5 bases, leaving 2 bases of the junction unmatched. The CDR3 is 15 amino acids. The CDR3 protein is CASSNRGLNTGELFF. The DNA for the CDR3 is TGTGCCAGCAGTAACAGGGGGCTGAACACCGGGGAGCTGTTTTTT.

The chain links TRBV16 to TRBJ2-5; D perhaps matches TRBD2 (5 bases). V was pared by 1 base and J by 5 bases, with 8 bases between. The CDR3 contains 13 residues. Germline CDR1 KGHSY, CDR2 FQNENV. DNA of the CDR3: TGTGCCAGCAGCCAATTGGAGGCGGAGACCCAGTACTTC. It is translated as CASSQLEAETQYF.

This clone was detected only once. The chain links TRBV28 to TRBJ2-7; perhaps TRBD2 as D (5 bases). CDR1 is MDHEN, CDR2 SYDVKM, per germline. The CDR3 runs 13 residues. With 6 bases removed from V and 2 bases from J, the gap between germline ends came to 11 bases. Here the CDR3 DNA reads TGTGCCAGCAGGACCGGGGTGACCTACGAGCAGTACTTC. It encodes CASRTGVTYEQYF.

This clone was detected once. The DNA for the CDR3 is TGTGCCAGCAGCTTAGGGGCCGGGACTAGGACCTCCTACGAGCAGTACTTC. Its protein product is CASSLGAGTRTSYEQYF. The chain uses TRBV7-9 and TRBJ2-7; TRBD2 matches at 8 bases. V dropped 1 base and J dropped 0; count of bases not matched to a gene: 8. This CDR3 contains 17 residues. Germline CDR1 is SEHNR and CDR2 is FQNEAQ (reference sequence).

The chain links TRBV6-4 to TRBJ2-2, with a tentative D call TRBD2 (5 bases). Germline V gives CDR1 MRHNA, CDR2 SNTAGT. This CDR3 has 14 residues. Deletions cut 8 bases from V and 4 bases from J, with 14 bases between. The chain's CDR3 is CASQRLASTGELFF. CDR3 in DNA: TGTGCCAGCCAACGTCTAGCTAGCACCGGGGAGCTGTTTTTT.

The chain couples TRBV7-8 to TRBJ2-3; D possibly corresponds to TRBD2 (6 bases). The germline CDR1 and CDR2 sequences are SGHVS and FQNEAQ. CDR3 length: 17 residues. Trimming left V 4 bases short and J 3 bases short, with 20 bases between. The CDR3 region has the DNA TGTGCCAGCAGCTCAAAAGGCGGGACTCGGGGGACAGATACGCAGTATTTT. Translating it yields CASSSKGGTRGTDTQYF.

The chain is built from TRBV19 and TRBJ1-1, with D possibly TRBD1 on 6 matching bases. CDR3 length equals 15 residues. Trimming cost V 1 base and J 3 bases, with 12 bases left between them. CDR1 LNHDA and CDR2 SQIVND come from the germline V gene (reference sequence). In DNA form, the CDR3 reads TGTGCCAGTAGTATAGGGGACACCAAATACACTGAAGCTTTCTTT. Residues: CASSIGDTKYTEAFF.

This chain links TRBV19 with TRBJ1-2; no reliable D call. This CDR3 has 12 residues. Trimming stripped 5 bases from V and 6 bases from J, with 10 bases between. Per germline, CDR1 LNHDA and CDR2 SQIVND (reference sequence). The CDR3 DNA sequence: TGTGCCAGTAGTTATTCCGGGAATGGCTACACCTTC. It codes for CASSYSGNGYTF.